The entry that follows covers one T cell receptor beta chain sequence. Its antigen specificity is not known. No base-level quality is on record; no much larger clone is a single base apart. TCRbeta CDR3 regions were amplified from genomic DNA using the immunoSEQ Assay, a bias-controlled multiplex PCR. Turning to the authors' computational methods: Within the assay, amplification of reference gene primers was used to estimate how many nucleated cells each sample contained. To quantify the absolute abundance of each unique TCRbeta CDR3 rearrangement, sequence reads were collapsed and filtered. For each sample, productive Simpson clonality was calculated by taking the square root of Simpson's diversity index across productive rearrangements. TCRdb took over this immuneACCESS table, retaining in-frame rearrangements with V and J assigned. Such tables are incomplete; in checked studies, under half of the missing clones stem from an unresolved V gene, and the remainder is unexplained. The V and J calls and clone size come from that table; D and trimming were worked out from the DNA. The sample has fewer than 500,000 clones on record, 86% of them singletons. Of the sample, over 1.3% is held by the ten largest clones.

These data are taken from a study of blood T cell repertoires in COVID-19 (TCRdb year 2020). About the study as a whole: Collaborator samples came from the United States, Italy and Spain and covered acute and convalescent phases of COVID-19. The prospective study material was composed of cDNA or gDNA derived from T cells, B-cell-depleted T cells, or PBMCs. Deeply sampled blood TCRbeta repertoires from subjects exposed to, actively infected with, or recovered from COVID-19 were included in the dataset. A freely available public database, intended as a resource for researchers studying the immune response to SARS-CoV-2, is where the repertoires were released. The samples were drawn from the first 160 participants of the ongoing ImmuneRACE study and from some 1,300 subjects provided by 6 global collaborators. A de-identified subject ID, COVID-19 status, age in years and sex were almost always included in the sample metadata. Where available, HLA class I and class II types were taken from metadata supplied by the sample provider and were not determined by assay-based typing. Paper-wide results and their limitations: The quantity of clinical and demographic metadata differed by source and by participant and was supplied without curation.

Each collaborating institution followed its own protocols to collect whole blood in K2EDTA tubes. For TCRbeta analysis, collaborators shipped samples as frozen whole blood, isolated PBMCs, or DNA extracted from either of those sample types. CDR1 and CDR2 (SGHRS, YFSETQ) derive from the germline V gene. Relative to germline, V is 5 bases shorter and J is 3 bases shorter, with 11 bases between their ends. The CDR3 spans 13 residues, from the cysteine through the phenylalanine. Here the CDR3 DNA is all that survives: 39 bases in frame from base 1. The sample was peripheral blood. In this chain, TRBV5-1 is recombined with TRBJ2-5, and TRBD2 may be the D gene, going by 5 matching bases. The sequence was obtained from a woman in her twenties or thirties with active or convalescent COVID-19. The DNA sequence reads TGCGCCAGCAGGCAGCGGCAAAAAGAGACCCAGTACTTC. Its translation is CASRQRQKETQYF.